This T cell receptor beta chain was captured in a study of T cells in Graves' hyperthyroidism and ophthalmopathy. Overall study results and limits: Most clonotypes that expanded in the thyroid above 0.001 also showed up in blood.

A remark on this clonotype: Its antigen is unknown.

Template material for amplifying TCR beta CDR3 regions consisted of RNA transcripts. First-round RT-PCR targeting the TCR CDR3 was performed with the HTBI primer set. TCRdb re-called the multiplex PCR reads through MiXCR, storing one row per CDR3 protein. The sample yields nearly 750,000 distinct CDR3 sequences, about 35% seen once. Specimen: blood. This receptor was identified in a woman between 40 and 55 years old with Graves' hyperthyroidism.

The CDR3 sequence: CASQRAGTGELFF. The CDR3 DNA follows: TGTGCATCGCAGAGAGCAGGGACCGGGGAGCTGTTTTTT. V usage is TRBV10-3 and J usage is TRBJ2-2; perhaps TRBD1 as D (5 bases). CDR1 is ENHRY, CDR2 SYGVKD, per germline. The CDR3 runs to 13 residues.